This is a list of T cell receptor beta chains from one sample in a study of control samples from healthy donors and cancer patients. Profiling relied on immunoSEQ multiplex PCR, and the TCRdb table lists in-frame clones only, not all of them. The sample lists about 120,000 clones; around 92% were seen once. What was sequenced was PBMCs. The source is a man aged 80 or over with head and neck cancer. CDR3s include the opening cysteine and the closing phenylalanine or tryptophan. A D gene is named only where the DNA matches it firmly. Clone size is not always given. Where it is, it says once, few, many or a class for expanded clones.

TRBJ1-1,.,.,TRBV10-2,CASSGWEGTEAFF,TGCGCCAGCAGTGGTTGGGAGGGCACTGAAGCTTTCTTT
TRBJ1-1,.,.,TRBV5-4,CASSLQQANTEAFF,TGTGCCAGCAGCTTACAGCAAGCTAACACTGAAGCTTTCTTT
TRBJ2-7,.,.,TRBV23-1,CASSQSAGHYSYEQYF,TGCGCCAGCAGTCAATCCGCGGGACACTACTCCTACGAGCAGTACTTC
TRBJ1-5,.,TRBD1,TRBV3-1/TRBV3-2,CASSQAFGERTGTQPQHF,TGTGCCAGCAGCCAAGCTTTTGGGGAAAGGACAGGGACTCAGCCCCAGCATTTT
TRBJ1-6,.,.,TRBV6-5,CASSPNPPPNSPLHF,TGTGCCAGCAGCCCGAACCCCCCCCCGAATTCACCCCTCCACTTT
TRBJ1-2,.,.,TRBV12-3/TRBV12-4,CASSGVAHGYTF,TGTGCCAGCAGTGGGGTGGCTCATGGCTACACCTTC
TRBJ2-6,.,.,TRBV7-2,CASSLDGFRSGANVLTF,TGTGCCAGCAGCTTAGATGGCTTCCGATCTGGGGCCAACGTCCTGACTTTC
TRBJ1-3,.,.,TRBV2,CASRATGSGNTIYF,TGTGCCAGCAGGGCCACAGGCTCTGGAAACACCATATATTTT
TRBJ2-3,.,.,TRBV6-4,CASSSTWDPTDTQYF,TGTGCCAGCAGTTCAACGTGGGACCCCACAGATACGCAGTATTTT
TRBJ1-5,.,.,TRBV19,CASSRPIGGYQPQHF,TGTGCCAGTAGCAGACCAATCGGGGGGTATCAGCCCCAGCATTTT
TRBJ1-4,.,.,TRBV19,CASSAPAGEKLFF,TGTGCCAGTAGTGCCCCGGCGGGTGAAAAACTGTTTTTT
TRBJ1-1,.,.,TRBV5-1,CASSPGTLNTEAFF,TGCGCCAGCAGCCCCGGGACATTGAACACTGAAGCTTTCTTT
TRBJ2-5,.,.,TRBV9,CASSVGSTWLGLGETQYF,TGTGCCAGCAGCGTAGGGTCCACGTGGCTAGGGCTAGGCGAGACCCAGTACTTC
TRBJ2-7,.,.,TRBV20-1,CSASSPLYAEQYF,TGCAGTGCTAGTAGCCCCCTCTATGCCGAGCAGTACTTC
TRBJ2-7,.,TRBD2,TRBV4-1,CASSQGRPGLAGSPDYEQYF,TGCGCCAGCAGCCAAGGCAGACCGGGACTAGCGGGATCCCCCGACTACGAGCAGTACTTC
TRBJ2-7,.,.,TRBV19,CASSIDRGGRSSYEQYF,TGTGCCAGTAGTATAGACCGCGGCGGCAGGAGCTCCTACGAGCAGTACTTC
TRBJ1-4,.,TRBD1,TRBV6-2/TRBV6-3,CASSYSGTGNEKLFF,TGTGCCAGCAGTTACTCGGGGACAGGGAATGAAAAACTGTTTTTT
TRBJ2-3,.,.,TRBV25-1,CASSEFRARTDTQYF,TGTGCCAGCAGTGAATTTAGGGCGAGGACAGATACGCAGTATTTT
TRBJ1-4,.,.,TRBV2,CASQGSYNEKLFF,TGTGCCAGTCAAGGATCTTATAATGAAAAACTGTTTTTT
TRBJ2-3,.,.,TRBV30,CAWSSGQPLTDTQYF,TGTGCCTGGAGTTCGGGACAACCGCTCACAGATACGCAGTATTTT
TRBJ2-1,.,.,TRBV6-2/TRBV6-3,CASSPGGQSYKNEQFF,TGTGCCAGCAGCCCTGGGGGGCAATCGTATAAAAATGAGCAGTTCTTC
TRBJ2-7,.,.,TRBV27,CASSLYPGSGDYEQYF,TGTGCCAGCAGTTTATACCCCGGGTCAGGGGACTACGAGCAGTACTTC
TRBJ1-2,.,.,TRBV5-5,CASSTPVGGYTF,TGTGCCAGCAGCACCCCAGTGGGCGGCTACACCTTC
TRBJ1-3,.,TRBD1,TRBV3-1/TRBV3-2,CASSQYRGGFGNTIYF,TGTGCCAGCAGCCAGTACAGGGGTGGGTTCGGAAACACCATATATTTT
TRBJ2-5,.,.,TRBV7-2,CASSWGGMRGETQYF,TGTGCCAGCTCCTGGGGCGGGATGCGGGGAGAGACCCAGTACTTC
TRBJ1-5,.,TRBD1,TRBV19,CATGQGGNQPQHF,TGTGCCACCGGACAGGGAGGCAATCAGCCCCAGCATTTT
TRBJ2-7,.,TRBD1,TRBV3-1/TRBV3-2,CASSQGQGIEQYF,TGTGCCAGCAGCCAGGGACAGGGGATCGAGCAGTACTTC
TRBJ2-1,.,.,TRBV21-1,CASSKATLAGGPNEQFF,TGTGCCAGCAGCAAAGCGACGCTAGCGGGAGGGCCGAATGAGCAGTTCTTC
TRBJ2-3,.,.,TRBV6-5,CASRRASTDTQYF,TGTGCCAGCAGGAGGGCTAGCACAGATACGCAGTATTTT
TRBJ2-1,.,.,TRBV7-9,CASSLGTGSYNEQFF,TGTGCCAGCAGCTTAGGTACAGGCTCCTACAATGAGCAGTTCTTC
TRBJ2-4,.,.,TRBV7-2,CASSFGGKNIQYF,TGTGCCAGCAGCTTCGGTGGCAAAAACATTCAGTACTTC
TRBJ2-7,.,TRBD1,TRBV5-1,CASSLQGGVGYEQYF,TGCGCCAGCAGCTTACAGGGGGGCGTGGGGTACGAGCAGTACTTC
TRBJ1-2,.,TRBD1,TRBV6-5,CASSYSGQGAGGYTF,TGTGCCAGCAGTTACTCAGGGCAGGGGGCTGGTGGCTACACCTTC
TRBJ2-1,.,.,TRBV7-9,CASSSQGLHEQFF,TGTGCCAGCAGCTCCCAGGGTCTCCATGAGCAGTTCTTC
TRBJ1-1,once,.,TRBV18,CASSPGLFKNTEAFF,TGTGCCAGCTCACCCGGTTTGTTTAAGAACACTGAAGCTTTCTTT
TRBJ2-3,.,TRBD1,TRBV25-1,CASSAPTGYGTDTQYF,TGTGCCAGCAGTGCTCCGACAGGGTACGGCACAGATACGCAGTATTTT
TRBJ1-6,.,.,TRBV4-2,CASSQDREGPPLHF,TGTGCCAGCAGCCAAGATAGAGAGGGGCCACCCCTCCACTTT
TRBJ2-3,.,.,TRBV19,CASRWDGTDTQYF,TGTGCCAGTAGGTGGGACGGCACAGATACGCAGTATTTT
TRBJ2-2,.,TRBD2,TRBV3-1/TRBV3-2,CASSLAGTTGELFF,TGTGCCAGCAGCCTAGCGGGGACCACCGGGGAGCTGTTTTTT
TRBJ2-2,.,.,TRBV27,CASSFNRPRTGELFF,TGTGCCAGCAGTTTTAACAGGCCCCGAACCGGGGAGCTGTTTTTT
TRBJ2-3,.,.,TRBV27,CASSLVGGREDTQYF,TGTGCCAGCAGTTTAGTGGGGGGGCGGGAAGATACGCAGTATTTT
TRBJ2-5,.,.,TRBV13,CASSLELAQETQYF,TGTGCCAGCAGCTTAGAGTTGGCACAAGAGACCCAGTACTTC
TRBJ1-3,.,.,TRBV2,CASISGFSGNTIYF,TGTGCCAGCATATCAGGCTTCTCTGGAAACACCATATATTTT
TRBJ2-1,.,.,TRBV7-2,CASSLPGGAQGYNEQFF,TGTGCCAGCAGCTTACCAGGGGGGGCCCAGGGATACAATGAGCAGTTCTTC
TRBJ2-7,.,TRBD1,TRBV27,CASSPDRFYEQYF,TGTGCCAGCAGCCCGGACAGGTTCTACGAGCAGTACTTC
TRBJ1-5,.,.,TRBV27,CASSPTAVTQPQHF,TGTGCCAGCAGTCCAACCGCAGTTACTCAGCCCCAGCATTTT
TRBJ2-5,.,TRBD1,TRBV29-1,CSEIQGQGTQYF,TGCAGCGAAATACAGGGGCAGGGGACCCAGTACTTC
TRBJ1-2,.,.,TRBV5-5,CASSPRQTDNYGYTF,TGTGCCAGCAGCCCACGTCAGACAGATAACTATGGCTACACCTTC
TRBJ2-1,.,.,TRBV29-1,CSAEGGPLYNEQFF,TGCAGCGCCGAGGGGGGACCTTTATACAATGAGCAGTTCTTC
TRBJ2-2,.,TRBD1,TRBV12-3/TRBV12-4,CASSRQGTGELFF,TGTGCCAGCAGTAGACAGGGGACCGGGGAGCTGTTTTTT
TRBJ2-1,.,TRBD2,TRBV7-9,CASSRQRGRNNEQFF,TGTGCCAGCAGCCGTCAGCGGGGGAGGAACAATGAGCAGTTCTTC